This T cell receptor (beta chain) derives from a study of blood T cell repertoires in COVID-19. Sequenced by immunoSEQ multiplex PCR; TCRdb stores in-frame clones only, minus some. The sample carries 65,000 or so clones, approximately 80% recorded once. The V segment lost 1 base and the J segment 9 bases; nucleotides outside the gene matches: 3. CDR1 and CDR2 from the germline V gene are SGHVS and FQNEAQ. The CDR3 extends over 15 amino acids. This clone appeared a single time. The source material was peripheral blood. This TCR derives from an elderly man with acute or convalescent COVID-19. The J gene is TRBJ1-6, the V gene TRBV7-8, with 10 bases that match TRBD1. CDR3: CASSLGDRGLSPLHF. The CDR3 bases are TGTGCCAGCAGCTTAGGGGACAGGGGACTTTCACCCCTCCACTTT.